What follows are 19 T cell receptor beta chains derived from one specimen sequenced in a study of long-term antiretroviral therapy in people with HIV. This was the immunoSEQ v3.0 assay at survey level. Libraries were prepared by immunoSEQ multiplex PCR; TCRdb keeps only in-frame clonotypes and omits some of them. This table holds 25,000 to 35,000 clones, approximately 87% found once. The input for sequencing was unsorted PBMCs, taken 0.5 years after starting antiretroviral therapy. The receptors were gathered from a woman between 18 and 29 years old with HIV.

The table lists this clone with a few counts. The chain recombines TRBV4-2 with TRBJ2-2; 10 bases match TRBD2. Germline CDR1 and CDR2: LGHNA and YNFKEQ. Trimming removed 0 bases from V and 6 bases from J; junction bases left unmatched: 7. There are 17 residues in the CDR3. This CDR3 is CASSQDPSGSYAGELFF. The CDR3 bases are TGTGCCAGCAGCCAAGATCCTAGCGGGAGTTACGCCGGGGAGCTGTTTTTT.

In DNA, the CDR3 is TGCAGCGTTGAACGGGGGGCGCTGAACACTGAAGCTTTCTTT. Translation: CSVERGALNTEAFF. This chain joins TRBV29-1 and TRBJ1-1; D is perhaps TRBD1 (6 bases). This CDR3 has 14 amino acids. Trimming left V 2 bases short and J 0 bases short, with 10 bases between. The V gene's germline CDR1 is SQVTM and CDR2 ANQGSEA.

The chain combines TRBV6-1 with TRBJ2-7; 8 nucleotides line up with TRBD2. CDR3 length equals 14 residues. With V trimmed by 1 base and J by 3 bases, 2 bases remained unmatched. Per germline, CDR1 MNHNS and CDR2 SASEGT. CDR3 amino acids: CASSEGLANYEQYF. CDR3 bases: TGTGCCAGCAGTGAAGGACTAGCGAACTACGAGCAGTACTTC.

This chain joins TRBV9 and TRBJ2-3; TRBD1 might be the D (6 bases). CDR1 and CDR2 from the germline V gene are SGDLS and YYNGEE. The V and J ends lost 0 bases and 6 bases respectively, with 17 bases between them. This CDR3 is built from 16 residues. The CDR3 sequence: CASSVGGTGRRDTQYF. The CDR3 DNA reads as TGTGCCAGCAGCGTAGGAGGTACAGGGCGACGTGATACGCAGTATTTT. The complete variable domain, with remaining parts taken from reference TRBV9 and TRBJ2-3, reads DSGVTQTPKHLITATGQRVTLRCSPRSGDLSVYWYQQSLDQGLQFLIQYYNGEERAKGNILERFSAQQFPDLHSELNLSSLELGDSALYFCASSVGGTGRRDTQYFGPGTRLTVL.

The J gene is TRBJ2-2, the V gene TRBV28; D is unresolved. V was trimmed by 4 bases and J by 0 bases, leaving 9 bases between them. CDR1 and CDR2 (germline): MDHEN, SYDVKM. The CDR3 has 15 amino acids. The CDR3 nucleotides read TGTGCCAGCAGTTCTGGGCCGTCGAACACCGGGGAGCTGTTTTTT. This encodes CASSSGPSNTGELFF.

V gene TRBV7-9 combines with J gene TRBJ2-2, with TRBD1 matching 9 bases. Trimming at V came to 2 bases and at J to 5 bases, leaving 6 bases not matched to a gene. Germline V gene sequence: CDR1 SEHNR, CDR2 FQNEAQ (reference sequence). CDR3 size: 16 residues. The CDR3 sequence: CASSLTGQGGTGELFF. CDR3 nucleotides: TGTGCCAGCAGCTTAACGGGACAGGGAGGGACCGGGGAGCTGTTTTTT.

This chain uses TRBV28 with TRBJ1-1; D is ambiguous. Germline V lookup: CDR1 MDHEN, CDR2 SYDVKM. The CDR3 has 13 amino acids. Trimming left V 3 bases short and J 9 bases short, with 14 bases between. The CDR3: CASSLGIKRKAFF. The CDR3 nucleotides read TGTGCCAGCAGTTTGGGAATTAAGAGGAAAGCTTTCTTT.

This chain connects TRBV7-3 to TRBJ2-6; possibly TRBD1 for D (6 bases). This CDR3 has 15 amino acids. V was shortened by 5 bases and J by 0 bases, with 8 bases between the two germline ends. The germline V gene encodes CDR1 SGHTA and CDR2 FQGTGA. CDR3 in DNA: TGTGCCAGCAGCACAGGGACCTCTGGGGCCAACGTCCTGACTTTC. This translates into CASSTGTSGANVLTF.

The chain links TRBV19 to TRBJ2-5; D is perhaps TRBD1 (5 bases). Germline CDR1 is LNHDA and CDR2 is SQIVND (reference sequence). Trimming stripped 7 bases from V and 7 bases from J, with 13 bases between. There are 12 residues in the CDR3. DNA for the CDR3: TGTGCCAGTAACCAGGGTACCGGGACCCAGTACTTC. Protein product: CASNQGTGTQYF.

In this sample, this clone turned up once. The chain has TRBV2 and TRBJ2-3; D unresolved. This CDR3 is 12 amino acids long. Per the germline V gene, CDR1 is SNHLY and CDR2 is FYNNEI. The V and J ends lost 9 bases and 2 bases respectively, with 9 bases between them. The CDR3 bases are TGTGCCAGGACTCCTATCACAGATACGCAGTATTTT. Protein product: CARTPITDTQYF.

The V call is TRBV28, the J call TRBJ2-5; 7 bases agree with TRBD1. V trimming: 2 bases; J trimming: 4 bases; junction bases outside the gene matches: 10. This CDR3 has 16 residues. In germline, CDR1 is MDHEN, CDR2 SYDVKM. The CDR3 loop reads CASSLEGGAGLETQYF. CDR3 in DNA: TGTGCCAGCAGTTTAGAAGGGGGCGCAGGATTAGAGACCCAGTACTTC.

This clone was picked up one time. The V and J genes are TRBV19 and TRBJ2-3; 14 nucleotides agree with TRBD2. V dropped 3 bases and J dropped 4; count of bases not matched to a gene: 0. CDR3 length: 15 amino acids. CDR1 and CDR2 from the germline V gene are LNHDA and SQIVND (reference sequence). CDR3 protein: CASSMTSGGADTQYF. CDR3 nucleotides: TGTGCCAGTAGTATGACTAGCGGGGGGGCAGATACGCAGTATTTT.

This sequence joins TRBV28 and TRBJ2-4; D might be TRBD1 (6 bases). The CDR3 is made up of 14 amino acids. CDR1 is MDHEN, CDR2 SYDVKM, per germline. Trimming took off 6 bases at V and 2 bases at J, with 11 bases between the two ends. The DNA of the CDR3 is TGTGCCAGCAGGCTAGGGGGTTCCAAAAACATTCAGTACTTC. Translated: CASRLGGSKNIQYF.

V and J are TRBV28 and TRBJ2-1; the D is unclear. This CDR3 is 16 amino acids long. CDR1 and CDR2 (germline): MDHEN, SYDVKM. Trimming shortened V by 6 bases and J by 2 bases, and 17 bases separated the two germline ends. The CDR3 here is CASSQLDGGPYNEQFF. In DNA form, the CDR3 reads TGTGCCAGCAGCCAACTCGACGGTGGGCCCTACAATGAGCAGTTCTTC.

V usage is TRBV7-9 and J usage is TRBJ2-5; tentatively, D is TRBD1 or TRBD2 (5 bases each). The CDR3 spans 18 residues. Germline assignment: CDR1 SEHNR and CDR2 FQNEAQ (reference sequence). Deletions cut 5 bases from V and 3 bases from J, with 25 bases between. The CDR3 protein is CASSASEGRILMKETQYF. The CDR3 bases are TGTGCCAGCAGCGCCAGCGAGGGACGGATCCTAATGAAAGAGACCCAGTACTTC.

The V gene is TRBV7-9, the J gene TRBJ2-3, with 8 bases fitting TRBD2. CDR1 and CDR2 from the germline V gene are SEHNR and FQNEAQ (reference sequence). The ends lost 5 bases at V and 5 bases at J; junction bases unmatched: 9. The CDR3 is made up of 15 amino acids. This CDR3 is CASSLIAGPEDTQYF. The CDR3 DNA follows: TGTGCCAGCAGCCTCATAGCGGGACCAGAAGATACGCAGTATTTT.

This clone was found once. This chain uses TRBV19 with TRBJ2-7, with TRBD2 matching over 14 bases. Germline CDR1 and CDR2: LNHDA and SQIVND (reference sequence). The J segment lost 4 bases and the V segment lost 7 bases, leaving 9 bases of the junction unmatched. CDR3 length equals 16 residues. CDR3 residues: CASTTLGTSGSYEQYF. The CDR3 DNA is TGTGCCAGTACAACTCTTGGGACTAGCGGGAGTTACGAGCAGTACTTC. Using reference TRBV19 and TRBJ2-7 for the parts outside the CDR3, the full variable domain is DGGITQSPKYLFRKEGQNVTLSCEQNLNHDAMYWYRQDPGQGLRLIYYSQIVNDFQKGDIAEGYSVSREKKESFPLTVTSAQKNPTAFYLCASTTLGTSGSYEQYFGPGTRLTVT.

Turning to this clone: Other DNA sequences of this sample code for an identical CDR3. The CDR3 region has the DNA TGTGCCAGCAGTTTATTTAGCAATCAGCCCCAGCATTTT. Translating gives CASSLFSNQPQHF. The V and J genes are TRBV27 and TRBJ1-5; unclear D gene. Germline V gives CDR1 MNHEY, CDR2 SMNVEV (reference sequence). With 1 base removed from V and 0 bases from J, the gap between germline ends came to 1 base. This CDR3 comprises 13 residues.

In this sample, this clone turned up a few times. The CDR3 sequence: CASSRARGAGTEAFF. DNA of the CDR3: TGTGCCAGCTCACGGGCTCGGGGGGCAGGGACTGAAGCTTTCTTT. The chain recombines TRBV18 with TRBJ1-1; tentatively, D is TRBD1 (6 bases). CDR3 length: 15 amino acids. The V and J ends lost 4 bases and 5 bases respectively, with 17 bases between them. From germline, CDR1 is KGHSH and CDR2 LQKENI.